Following are 17 T cell receptor beta chains from one sample sequenced in a study of blood T cells in healthy people across ages. A second PCR of roughly 6 to 12 cycles used a sample-barcoded 5' primer and a J-beta primer mix. TCRdb reprocessed the 5' RACE reads with MiXCR, giving one entry per CDR3 protein. The data contain approximately 790,000 distinct CDR3 sequences, about 62% of them singletons. Sequences were obtained from blood. These receptors were obtained from a young man in good health.

The J gene is TRBJ2-5, the V gene TRBV9, with D tentatively TRBD1 or TRBD2 (7 bases each). This CDR3 is 15 amino acids long. CDR1 and CDR2 (germline): SGDLS, YYNGEE. Trimming cost V 4 bases and J 2 bases, with 15 bases left between them. The CDR3 DNA reads TGTGCCAGCAGCCCTCAGGGGGGGGGGCAAGAGACCCAGTACTTC. It encodes CASSPQGGGQETQYF.

The V gene is TRBV7-9, the J gene TRBJ1-2; a possible D gene is TRBD1 (6 bases). Deletions cut 6 bases from V and 4 bases from J, with 18 bases between. The CDR3 consists of 15 residues. Germline assignment: CDR1 SEHNR and CDR2 FQNEAQ (reference sequence). The CDR3 sequence is CASSTPGGQLYGYTF. The DNA of the CDR3 is TGTGCCAGCAGTACGCCCGGGGGGCAGCTCTATGGCTACACCTTC.

The chain is built from TRBV12-3 or TRBV12-4 and TRBJ2-1; 8 bases fit TRBD2. Germline trimming cut 7 bases from V and 1 base from J; bases unmatched to any gene: 6. This CDR3 spans 15 amino acids. The DNA for the CDR3 is TGTGCCAGCATTTCGGGGACTAGTTCCTACAATGAGCAGTTCTTC. Its protein product is CASISGTSSYNEQFF.

The chain combines TRBV10-3 with TRBJ2-3; maybe TRBD1 (5 bases). CDR1 and CDR2 (germline): ENHRY, SYGVKD. The CDR3 totals 17 residues. The germline V and J ends were trimmed by 0 bases and 4 bases, with 17 bases remaining between them. CDR3 nucleotide sequence: TGTGCCATCAGTGAGTCTCGACAGCACTCCCTTCCAGATACGCAGTATTTT. It codes for CAISESRQHSLPDTQYF.

This clonotype appeared once. The chain has TRBV20-1 and TRBJ2-4; D is undetermined. From germline, CDR1 is DFQATT and CDR2 SNEGSKA (reference sequence). This CDR3 is built from 14 residues. Trimming removed 6 bases from V and 2 bases from J, with 14 bases in between. The CDR3 DNA follows: TGCAGTGCCACCAGAACGGGCTCCAAAAACATTCAGTACTTC. Its protein product is CSATRTGSKNIQYF.

The chain has TRBV29-1 and TRBJ1-2, with a tentative D call TRBD1 (5 bases). V was trimmed by 6 bases and J by 2 bases, leaving 10 bases between them. From germline, CDR1 is SQVTM and CDR2 ANQGSEA. The length of the CDR3 is 12 residues. The CDR3 region is CSVQRTNYGYTF. In DNA, the CDR3 is TGCAGCGTACAAAGGACAAACTATGGCTACACCTTC.

The chain couples TRBV27 to TRBJ1-1; D is unresolved. The CDR3 has 14 amino acids. V lost 8 bases, J lost 1 base, and 14 bases lay in between. Looked up from germline, CDR1 is MNHEY and CDR2 is SMNVEV (reference sequence). The CDR3 sequence: CASLSVGGNTEAFF. DNA of the CDR3: TGTGCCAGCCTTTCTGTGGGAGGGAACACTGAAGCTTTCTTT.

The genes are TRBV4-3 and TRBJ2-5; D is possibly TRBD1 (5 bases). The last part of the DNA fits TRBJ2-7 better; the J call may be wrong. This CDR3 has 14 amino acids. Germline CDR1 is LGHNA and CDR2 is YSLEER. Written as DNA, the CDR3 is TGCGCCAGCAGCACAGGTCTTGCCACCTACGAGCAGTACTTC. Translated: CASSTGLATYEQYF.

The chain has TRBV5-6 and TRBJ1-2; no definite D call. This CDR3 is 16 amino acids long. The V gene lost 2 bases and the J gene lost 8 bases, with 22 bases spanning the gap. The germline V gene encodes CDR1 SGHDT and CDR2 YYEEEE. In nucleotides, the CDR3 is TGTGCCAGCAGCTTTCCAGCGAGGCAGCCCCGCGGAGGCTACACCTTC. Protein product: CASSFPARQPRGGYTF.

The table lists this clonotype with a few counts. This chain joins TRBV21-1 and TRBJ2-5; the listed D gene, TRBD1, was not tested against the DNA. TRBV21-1 is labeled a pseudogene. The CDR3 consists of 12 residues. This CDR3 is CASREGVETQYF. CDR3 bases: TGTGCCAGCAGGGAAGGGGTAGAGACCCAGTACTTC.

This clonotype was seen a single time. This chain links TRBV7-2 with TRBJ1-6; 8 nucleotides align to TRBD1. Trimming removed 5 bases from V and 4 bases from J; junction bases left unmatched: 7. Germline V gene lookup returns CDR1 SGHTA and CDR2 FQGNSA. The CDR3 is 16 residues long. The CDR3 nucleotides read TGTGCCAGCAGCAACGGACAGGGCAGATATAATTCACCCCTCCACTTT. Amino acid sequence: CASSNGQGRYNSPLHF.

This chain links TRBV12-3 or TRBV12-4 with TRBJ2-5, with D unclear. The CDR3 is 13 residues long. Trimming removed 5 bases from V and 9 bases from J, with 16 bases in between. This chain's CDR3 is CASSQDGRRAQYF. Here the CDR3 DNA reads TGTGCCAGCAGTCAGGACGGACGAAGGGCCCAGTACTTC.

This rearrangement joins TRBV20-1 to TRBJ2-4; tentatively, D is TRBD2 (6 bases). V gave up 6 bases and J gave up 8 bases, with 23 bases separating them. The CDR3 is made up of 15 amino acids. Germline V gene sequence: CDR1 DFQATT, CDR2 SNEGSKA (reference sequence). In DNA form, the CDR3 reads TGCAGTGCCGAGAGTACCGGGGGTGGCCGGGACATTCAGTACTTC. This translates into CSAESTGGGRDIQYF.

This clonotype was observed a few times. This sequence joins TRBV7-6 and TRBJ2-1; D remains unclear. V lost 5 bases and J lost 6, with 11 bases in between. Germline CDR1 and CDR2: SGHVS and FNYEAQ. This CDR3 contains 13 residues. The CDR3 nucleotides are TGTGCCAGCAGCCCTTTAGGCAGCAATGAGCAGTTCTTC. As protein: CASSPLGSNEQFF.

The DNA of the CDR3 is TGCAGTGCTAGGGTCACAGGGTTTGAGACCCAGTACTTC. It codes for CSARVTGFETQYF. The chain recombines TRBV20-1 with TRBJ2-5; perhaps TRBD1 as D (6 bases). CDR3 length: 13 residues. The V gene lost 3 bases and the J gene lost 5 bases, with 13 bases spanning the gap. Germline V CDR1 and CDR2: DFQATT, SNEGSKA (reference sequence).

V is TRBV6-6 and J is TRBJ1-5, with 9 bases fitting TRBD1. With V trimmed by 2 bases and J by 2 bases, 4 bases remained unmatched. This CDR3 contains 16 residues. Per the germline V gene, CDR1 is MNHNY and CDR2 is SVGAGI (reference sequence). The CDR3 region is CASSYPDRGGNQPQHF. For the CDR3, the DNA is TGTGCCAGCAGTTACCCGGACAGGGGAGGCAATCAGCCCCAGCATTTT.

This clonotype was seen once. The chain links TRBV5-1 to TRBJ2-7; D gene uncertain. This CDR3 contains 14 residues. CDR1 and CDR2 from the germline V gene are SGHRS and YFSETQ. The V end was cut by 0 bases, the J end by 2 bases, with 9 bases between. The CDR3 region is CASSLGAEAYEQYF. The CDR3 DNA sequence: TGCGCCAGCAGCTTGGGGGCGGAAGCCTACGAGCAGTACTTC. Based on the CDR3 plus reference TRBV5-1 and TRBJ2-7, the full variable domain is KAGVTQTPRYLIKTRGQQVTLSCSPISGHRSVSWYQQTPGQGLQFLFEYFSETQRNKGNFPGRFSGRQFSNSRSEMNVSTLELGDSALYLCASSLGAEAYEQYFGPGTRLTVT.